The text below deals with one T cell receptor beta chain. Its matching antigen is unknown. Treatment in this sample: roughly ten-day PBMC culture with coronavirus spike peptide pools or control peptides (ViraFEST assay). Positive PCR dates covered March to December 2020, before US Alpha, Beta and Delta variants. This entry is derived from a study of vaccination and CD4 T cells after COVID-19. Across the study: Each control was exposed to a CEFX pool, an HIV-1 Nef pool, or no peptide at all.

The V segment lost 8 bases and the J segment 4 bases; nucleotides outside the gene matches: 4. This CDR3 has 14 residues. Germline V gene lookup returns CDR1 MDHEN and CDR2 SYDVKM. The Oncomine TCR Beta short-read assay was applied to DNA of cultured CD4+ T cells. It was from cultured CD4+ T cells that genomic DNA was extracted. TCRdb used MiXCR to reprocess the PCR reads, holding one entry per CDR3 protein. The sample has fewer than 15,000 distinct CDR3 sequences, 35% to 50% seen once. Study conclusions and caveats: Spike mono-reactive clones accounted for 304 of the 307 vaccine-specific clones found in convalescent patients.

The receptor was derived from a human donor who had recovered from COVID-19. The rearrangement uses TRBV28 and TRBJ2-1; TRBD2 matches 11 bases. The specimen sequenced was CD4+ T cells from blood, cultured in vitro. CDR3 sequence reads: CASSGTSGYNEQFF. The CDR3 DNA follows: TGTGCCAGCTCCGGGACTAGCGGTTACAATGAGCAGTTCTTC. The whole variable domain, remainder taken from reference TRBV28 and TRBJ2-1, is DVKVTQSSRYLVKRTGEKVFLECVQDMDHENMFWYRQDPGLGLRLIYFSYDVKMKEKGDIPEGYSVSREKKERFSLILESASTNQTSMYLCASSGTSGYNEQFFGPGTRLTVL.